This T cell receptor beta chain was found in a study of T cells in Graves' hyperthyroidism and ophthalmopathy. On the study more broadly: Peripheral blood was obtained at initial diagnosis, preceding any treatment.

CDR1 is SQVTM, CDR2 ANQGSEA, per germline. The CDR3 runs 13 residues. The V end lost 5 bases, the J end lost 1 base, and 10 bases lay between the germline ends. This clonotype was observed a handful of times. Amplification yielded TCR beta CDR3 regions, with RNA transcripts as the source. When the TCR CDR3 underwent first-round RT-PCR, the HTBI primer set was used. TCRdb independently ran MiXCR on the multiplex PCR reads; one entry per CDR3 protein. The sample has hundreds of thousands of distinct CDR3 sequences, 14% seen once; the top ten hold roughly 10%. The rearrangement joins TRBV29-1 to TRBJ2-3, with D perhaps assigned TRBD1 or TRBD2 (5 bases each). This sequence was found in a woman aged 18 to 35 with Graves' hyperthyroidism. Material: blood. This CDR3 is CSVQRGGTDTQYF. Written as DNA, the CDR3 is TGCAGCGTTCAACGAGGGGGCACAGATACGCAGTATTTT.